The rows below give T cell receptor beta chains drawn from one sample of a study of T cell changes during pregnancy in multiple sclerosis. The method was immunoSEQ multiplex PCR; TCRdb's version includes in-frame clones alone and lacks a portion of them. Of some 77,000 clones detected, more than 90% appear once; the ten largest clones hold 2.1%. Sequenced here: peripheral blood, sampled in the second trimester of pregnancy. The origin of the receptors is a female donor in good health, enrolled as a control in a pregnancy study. CDR3s include the opening cysteine and the closing phenylalanine or tryptophan. The order of the fields is V gene, J gene, D gene, clone size, CDR3 DNA, CDR3 protein. A D gene is named only where the DNA matches it firmly. Only part of the rows carry a size: once, few, many, or a class if the clone is expanded.

TRBV30	TRBJ1-1	TRBD1	few	TGTGCCCATGGACAGGGTAAAGCTTTCTTT	CAHGQGKAFF
TRBV2	TRBJ1-6	-	few	TGTGCCAGCAGTGGGACAGTCTATAATTCACCCCTCCACTTT	CASSGTVYNSPLHF
TRBV2	TRBJ1-5	-	-	TGTGCCAGCAGCCCTACCGTCCCAAATCAGCCCCAGCATTTT	CASSPTVPNQPQHF
TRBV4-3	TRBJ2-3	-	-	TGCGCCAGCAGCCAAGATTGGGACTTCACAGATACGCAGTATTTT	CASSQDWDFTDTQYF
TRBV5-1	TRBJ2-7	TRBD1	-	TGCGCCAGCGCCGGGACAGGGCTGACCTACGAGCAGTACTTC	CASAGTGLTYEQYF
TRBV4-2	TRBJ2-3	TRBD2	-	TGTGCCAGCAGCCAGCTAGCGGGGGGCACAGATACGCAGTATTTT	CASSQLAGGTDTQYF
TRBV30	TRBJ1-4	-	-	TGTGCCTGGAGTAGCGGGTTAGGTGAAAAACTGTTTTTT	CAWSSGLGEKLFF
TRBV5-1	TRBJ1-2	-	-	TGCGCCAGCAGCTTGGACGGGGGAGGCTACACCTTC	CASSLDGGGYTF
TRBV9	TRBJ2-1	TRBD2	-	TGTGCCAGCAGCTTTAGCGGGGGGGCGATCAATGAGCAGTTCTTC	CASSFSGGAINEQFF
TRBV6-5	TRBJ2-2	-	-	TGTGCCAGCAGATCCGCCGGGTCCACCGGGGAGCTGTTTTTT	CASRSAGSTGELFF
TRBV11-1	TRBJ2-3	-	-	TGTGCCAGCAGTTCGGGGGATACGCAGTATTTT	CASSSGDTQYF
TRBV10-3	TRBJ2-7	-	-	TGTGCCACCGGAACAGGGCGAGGCAACGAGCAGTACTTC	CATGTGRGNEQYF
TRBV25-1	TRBJ1-2	-	-	TGTGCCAGCAGTGGTGGCCACAGGGTAGACTATGGCTACACCTTC	CASSGGHRVDYGYTF
TRBV28	TRBJ1-2	TRBD1	-	TGTGCCAGCAGCTACCCCGGGACAGGGAGACTCGACACCTTC	CASSYPGTGRLDTF
TRBV6-6	TRBJ2-7	-	-	TGTGCCAGCAGGCCCTATATCTCCTACGAGCAGTACTTC	CASRPYISYEQYF
TRBV7-9	TRBJ1-1	-	once	TGTGCCAGCAGCTTAGGGGGCGACGGCACTGAAGCTTTCTTT	CASSLGGDGTEAFF
TRBV27	TRBJ2-7	TRBD1	-	TGTGCCAGCAGCCCGGGACAGGGGGCGGGCGAGCAGTACTTC	CASSPGQGAGEQYF
TRBV6-5	TRBJ1-6	-	-	TGTGCCAGCAGCAGGGAGGGGATTCATTCACCCCTCCACTTT	CASSREGIHSPLHF
TRBV4-2	TRBJ2-3	TRBD2	-	TGTGCCAGCAGCCAAAGATTCGGGACTAGCGGGGGACGCACAGATACGCAGTATTTT	CASSQRFGTSGGRTDTQYF
TRBV7-9	TRBJ1-1	-	-	TGTGCCAGCAGCTTGCTTTCTCTCGGAGGGTCTGAAGCTTTCTTT	CASSLLSLGGSEAFF
TRBV19	TRBJ2-2	-	-	TGTGCCAGTAGTATTAACGGGGGAGACACCGGGGAGCTGTTTTTT	CASSINGGDTGELFF
TRBV7-9	TRBJ1-4	TRBD1	once	TGTGCCAGCAGCTTTATGACGGGACAGGGGGAAGAAAAACTGTTTTTT	CASSFMTGQGEEKLFF
TRBV6-5	TRBJ1-5	-	once	TGTGCCAGCAGTCTAACAGGCGGCAATCAGCCCCAGCATTTT	CASSLTGGNQPQHF
TRBV6-6	TRBJ1-5	TRBD1	-	TGTGCCAGCAGGACTACGACAGGGGGCAATCAGCCCCAACATTTT	CASRTTTGGNQPQHF